These 14 T cell receptor beta chains originate from one sample sequenced in a study of T cell changes during pregnancy in multiple sclerosis. Measured with immunoSEQ multiplex PCR; TCRdb has only the in-frame clones, and not every one. There are over 60,000 clones in the sample; 85% to 95% occur only once, and approximately 0.93% lies in the top ten. The material sequenced was peripheral blood, taken in the first trimester of pregnancy. These TCRs come from a female donor with multiple sclerosis, enrolled in a pregnancy study.

V and J are TRBV18 and TRBJ2-5; 11 nucleotides agree with TRBD1. Germline V CDR1 and CDR2: KGHSH, LQKENI. The CDR3 consists of 14 residues. The trim removed 6 bases at V and 5 bases at J, leaving 5 bases unmatched. CDR3 sequence reads: CASSGQGAFETQYF. The CDR3 nucleotides are TGTGCCAGCTCCGGACAGGGGGCCTTTGAGACCCAGTACTTC.

The chain has TRBV27 and TRBJ1-2, with 9 bases that match TRBD1. The CDR3 length is 16 residues. The V gene's germline CDR1 is MNHEY and CDR2 SMNVEV (reference sequence). The V segment lost 5 bases and the J segment 2 bases; nucleotides outside the gene matches: 9. CDR3 nucleotides: TGTGCCAGCAGTCCCGGGACAGGGATGGGAAACTATGGCTACACCTTC. It is translated as CASSPGTGMGNYGYTF.

The V call is TRBV9, the J call TRBJ2-3; TRBD1 aligns across 10 bases. After removal of 5 bases from V and 4 bases from J, the junction contained 31 bases not matched to a gene. This CDR3 is 23 amino acids long. CDR1 SGDLS and CDR2 YYNGEE come from the germline V gene. CDR3 sequence reads: CASSHGTGVGGRGVSVGADTQYF. For the CDR3, the DNA is TGTGCCAGCAGTCATGGGACAGGGGTCGGAGGAAGGGGAGTAAGTGTGGGTGCAGATACGCAGTATTTT.

J is TRBJ1-3 and V is TRBV27; D unresolved. The ends were cut back, 2 bases at V and 4 bases at J, with 9 bases in the middle. Germline V gene lookup returns CDR1 MNHEY and CDR2 SMNVEV (reference sequence). The CDR3 is made up of 14 amino acids. The CDR3 sequence: CASSLPSVGNTIYF. The DNA for the CDR3 is TGTGCCAGCAGTTTACCCTCGGTCGGAAACACCATATATTTT.

This chain uses TRBV5-1 with TRBJ2-1, with a weak D call TRBD2 (5 bases). The CDR3 loop spans 16 amino acids. Germline V gene data show CDR1 as SGHRS and CDR2 as YFSETQ. The ends were cut back, 1 base at V and 7 bases at J, with 18 bases in the middle. The DNA of the CDR3 is TGCGCCAGCAGCTTGCCCAGAGACCCGGACTTGAATGAGCAGTTCTTC. Translated: CASSLPRDPDLNEQFF.

A single count supports this clone. CDR3 in DNA: TGTGCCAGCAGCTTGGGCCGCCGATACGAGCAGTACTTC. This gives the protein CASSLGRRYEQYF. This chain connects TRBV7-3 to TRBJ2-7; D is unclear. V lost 3 bases and J 4 bases, leaving 10 bases between the germline ends. CDR1 is SGHTA and CDR2 is FQGTGA in the germline V gene. The CDR3 sequence is 13 residues long. The entire variable domain, with the rest obtained from reference TRBV7-3 and TRBJ2-7, is as follows: GAGVSQTPSNKVTEKGKYVELRCDPISGHTALYWYRQSLGQGPEFLIYFQGTGAADDSGLPNDRFFAVRPEGSVSTLKIQRTERGDSAVYLCASSLGRRYEQYFGPGTRLTVT.

The genes are TRBV2 and TRBJ1-4; a weak D match, TRBD1 (6 bases). The CDR3 sequence is 13 residues long. Per the germline V gene, CDR1 is SNHLY and CDR2 is FYNNEI. Trimming took off 3 bases at V and 6 bases at J, with 8 bases between the two ends. The CDR3 region has the DNA TGTGCCAGCAGTGAGGGGGCATATGAAAAACTGTTTTTT. As protein: CASSEGAYEKLFF.

The J gene is TRBJ2-3, the V gene TRBV9; 10 nucleotides match TRBD2. Trimming took 2 bases from V and 6 from J; bases not matched to a gene: 3. Germline loops: CDR1 SGDLS, CDR2 YYNGEE. The CDR3 totals 14 residues. This chain's CDR3 is CASSVSGGEDTQYF. CDR3 sequence (DNA): TGTGCCAGCAGCGTGAGCGGGGGGGAGGATACGCAGTATTTT.

The CDR3 DNA is TGCAGCGCGAGACCGGACAGGGCCCGACTTAGCACTGAAGCTTTCTTT. Translation: CSARPDRARLSTEAFF. This sequence joins TRBV29-1 and TRBJ1-1, with TRBD1 matching over 8 bases. The CDR3 runs to 16 residues. Germline CDR1 is SQVTM and CDR2 is ANQGSEA. Germline trimming cut 7 bases from V and 4 bases from J; bases unmatched to any gene: 17. The whole variable domain, remainder taken from reference TRBV29-1 and TRBJ1-1, is SAVISQKPSRDICQRGTSLTIQCQVDSQVTMMFWYRQQPGQSLTLIATANQGSEATYESGFVIDKFPISRPNLTFSTLTVSNMSPEDSSIYLCSARPDRARLSTEAFFGQGTRLTVV.

V usage is TRBV19 and J usage is TRBJ1-4; 7 nucleotides match TRBD1. In germline, CDR1 is LNHDA, CDR2 SQIVND (reference sequence). The CDR3 length is 15 residues. J gave up 8 bases and V 4 bases, and 10 bases lay outside the gene matches. In DNA form, the CDR3 reads TGTGCCAGTAGTACGCCCGACAGGGTGGGAGAAAAACTGTTTTTT. It translates to CASSTPDRVGEKLFF.

The CDR3: CATRTGGNRETQYF. As DNA, the CDR3 is TGTGCCACGCGGACAGGGGGAAATAGAGAGACCCAGTACTTC. This chain uses TRBV19 with TRBJ2-5; 10 bases map to TRBD1. The CDR3 is 14 residues long. The V gene end was trimmed by 10 bases and the J gene end by 4 bases; junction bases not matched to a gene: 9. The germline CDR1 and CDR2 sequences are LNHDA and SQIVND (reference sequence).

The count of this clone is one. The rearrangement uses TRBV27 and TRBJ2-7; 7 bases match TRBD1. Germline loops: CDR1 MNHEY, CDR2 SMNVEV (reference sequence). This CDR3 spans 14 amino acids. Germline trimming cut 6 bases from V and 1 base from J; bases unmatched to any gene: 6. The CDR3 nucleotides read TGTGCCAGCAGCCACCGGGACAGATCCTACGAGCAGTACTTC. Protein product: CASSHRDRSYEQYF.

V is TRBV7-9 and J is TRBJ2-1, with D possibly matching TRBD1 (5 bases). V was cut by 5 bases and J by 5 bases, with 7 bases left in between. The length of the CDR3 is 12 residues. From germline, CDR1 is SEHNR and CDR2 FQNEAQ (reference sequence). CDR3 sequence: CASSLTDNEQFF. The CDR3, as DNA: TGTGCCAGCAGCCTGACAGACAATGAGCAGTTCTTC.

The rearrangement links TRBV28 to TRBJ2-5; D unclear. Germline V CDR1 and CDR2: MDHEN, SYDVKM. V lost 6 bases and J lost 5, with 19 bases in between. The CDR3 is made up of 15 amino acids. CDR3 sequence: CASRLRVSSTETQYF. Written as DNA, the CDR3 is TGTGCCAGCAGACTCCGTGTGTCCTCCACGGAGACCCAGTACTTC. The variable domain in full, completed from reference TRBV28 and TRBJ2-5, reads DVKVTQSSRYLVKRTGEKVFLECVQDMDHENMFWYRQDPGLGLRLIYFSYDVKMKEKGDIPEGYSVSREKKERFSLILESASTNQTSMYLCASRLRVSSTETQYFGPGTRLLVL.